Following are 21 T cell receptor beta chains from one sample sequenced in a study of cytomegalovirus exposure and HLA in healthy donors. Sequenced by immunoSEQ multiplex PCR; TCRdb stores in-frame clones only, minus some. Of about 260,000 clones listed, about 90% are singletons. Sample: PBMCs. These receptors were obtained from a woman under 40 in good health and CMV-seronegative.

The CDR3 nucleotides read TGCGCCAGCAGGGACGGCCCCTACGAGCAGTACTTC. Encoded protein: CASRDGPYEQYF. The V call is TRBV10-2, the J call TRBJ2-7; no reliable D call. CDR1 WSHSY and CDR2 SAAADI come from the germline V gene. The CDR3 loop spans 12 amino acids. Deletions cut 6 bases from V and 2 bases from J, with 8 bases between.

This chain joins TRBV9 and TRBJ2-3; D is ambiguous. This CDR3 comprises 14 residues. V lost 3 bases, J lost 0 bases, and 8 bases lay in between. CDR1 and CDR2 from the germline V gene are SGDLS and YYNGEE. CDR3 coding DNA: TGTGCCAGCAGCGGTTACTACAGCACAGATACGCAGTATTTT. Translation: CASSGYYSTDTQYF. Full variable domain (outside the CDR3, taken from reference TRBV9 and TRBJ2-3): DSGVTQTPKHLITATGQRVTLRCSPRSGDLSVYWYQQSLDQGLQFLIQYYNGEERAKGNILERFSAQQFPDLHSELNLSSLELGDSALYFCASSGYYSTDTQYFGPGTRLTVL.

The chain carries TRBV7-9 and TRBJ2-7; D not certain. Germline lookup yields CDR1 SEHNR and CDR2 FQNEAQ (reference sequence). CDR3 length equals 13 residues. V gave up 5 bases and J gave up 4 bases, with 12 bases separating them. DNA of the CDR3: TGTGCCAGCAGCCCGGCGTTGGGGTACGAGCAGTACTTC. Translation gives CASSPALGYEQYF.

The sample holds one count of this clone. The J gene is TRBJ2-6, the V gene TRBV25-1, with D tentatively TRBD2 (5 bases). CDR1 and CDR2 from the germline V gene are MGHDK and SYGVNS. The CDR3 is 15 residues long. V lost 10 bases and J 2 bases, leaving 15 bases between the germline ends. The CDR3 is CATIADGAGANVLTF. The CDR3, as DNA: TGTGCCACCATAGCCGACGGGGCTGGGGCCAACGTCCTGACTTTC. Looking up the rest from reference TRBV25-1 and TRBJ2-6 gives the full variable domain: EADIYQTPRYLVIGTGKKITLECSQTMGHDKMYWYQQDPGMELHLIHYSYGVNSTEKGDLSSESTVSRIRTEHFPLTLESARPSHTSQYLCATIADGAGANVLTFGAGSRLTVL.

V gene TRBV6-5 combines with J gene TRBJ2-3; TRBD2 aligns across 10 bases. Germline CDR1 reads MNHEY; CDR2 reads SVGAGI. After removal of 6 bases from V and 2 bases from J, the junction contained 5 bases not matched to a gene. The CDR3 is 15 residues long. The CDR3 DNA reads as TGTGCCAGCAGCCCACTAGCGGGGCTCACAGATACGCAGTATTTT. Its protein product is CASSPLAGLTDTQYF.

The gene calls are TRBV5-1 and TRBJ2-1, with 7 bases that match TRBD1. CDR3 length: 14 amino acids. V shed 7 bases, J shed 4 bases, and the junction held 8 bases outside the gene matches. Per germline, CDR1 SGHRS and CDR2 YFSETQ. CDR3 amino acids: CASSRGQNYNEQFF. DNA of the CDR3: TGCGCCAGCTCTAGGGGACAGAATTACAATGAGCAGTTCTTC.

The chain employs TRBV10-3 and TRBJ2-7; D might be TRBD2 (6 bases). Germline V gives CDR1 ENHRY, CDR2 SYGVKD. This CDR3 has 15 residues. V lost 0 bases to trimming and J lost 1 base, with 10 bases between them. CDR3 sequence (DNA): TGTGCCATCAGTGAGTCCGGGGGACTTTCCTACGAGCAGTACTTC. Its protein is CAISESGGLSYEQYF.

The chain couples TRBV29-1 to TRBJ2-2; D may be TRBD1 (5 bases). This CDR3 is 13 amino acids long. Germline CDR1 is SQVTM and CDR2 is ANQGSEA. V was cut by 5 bases and J by 4 bases, with 11 bases left in between. This CDR3 reads CSVSTGPTGELFF. The CDR3 region has the DNA TGCAGCGTTTCTACAGGTCCCACCGGGGAGCTGTTTTTT.

This clone showed up just a few times. The V gene is TRBV2, the J gene TRBJ1-2, with a possible D match to TRBD1 (5 bases). There are 12 residues in the CDR3. Looked up from germline, CDR1 is SNHLY and CDR2 is FYNNEI. The V end was cut by 7 bases, the J end by 3 bases, with 9 bases between. The CDR3 is CASTGQDYGYTF. In DNA, the CDR3 is TGTGCCAGCACGGGGCAGGACTATGGCTACACCTTC.

The rearrangement uses TRBV6-1 and TRBJ1-5; D call uncertain. The V end was cut by 7 bases, the J end by 1 base, with 5 bases between. The CDR3 totals 12 residues. Per the germline V gene, CDR1 is MNHNS and CDR2 is SASEGT. The CDR3 protein is CASNRSNQPQHF. The CDR3 DNA reads as TGTGCCAGCAATCGAAGCAATCAGCCCCAGCATTTT.

V usage is TRBV9 and J usage is TRBJ2-3; TRBD2 matches 7 bases. Germline V gene sequence: CDR1 SGDLS, CDR2 YYNGEE. The CDR3 is made up of 16 amino acids. V lost 0 bases to trimming and J lost 6 bases; unmatched junction nucleotides: 10. As DNA, the CDR3 is TGTGCCAGCAGCGTAGCCGGCGCGGGAGTTACGGATACGCAGTATTTT. Protein sequence: CASSVAGAGVTDTQYF.

V and J are TRBV9 and TRBJ2-2, with D tentatively TRBD1 (6 bases). V lost 4 bases and J lost 1, with 11 bases in between. From germline, CDR1 is SGDLS and CDR2 YYNGEE. The CDR3 length is 15 residues. The CDR3 DNA reads TGTGCCAGCAGCACCGGGACAAGGAACACCGGGGAGCTGTTTTTT. It encodes CASSTGTRNTGELFF. The whole variable domain, remainder taken from reference TRBV9 and TRBJ2-2, is DSGVTQTPKHLITATGQRVTLRCSPRSGDLSVYWYQQSLDQGLQFLIQYYNGEERAKGNILERFSAQQFPDLHSELNLSSLELGDSALYFCASSTGTRNTGELFFGEGSRLTVL.

The J gene is TRBJ2-1, the V gene TRBV10-2; D remains unclear. The V and J ends lost 7 bases and 5 bases respectively, with 15 bases between them. This CDR3 is built from 14 residues. In germline, CDR1 is WSHSY, CDR2 SAAADI. The CDR3 spells CASIRRSLHNEQFF. The CDR3 coding sequence is TGCGCCAGCATTAGACGGTCCCTACACAATGAGCAGTTCTTC.

The rearrangement joins TRBV25-1 to TRBJ2-5; TRBD2 agrees at 10 bases. The germline gives CDR1 MGHDK, CDR2 SYGVNS. There are 15 residues in the CDR3. Germline trimming cut 5 bases from V and 5 bases from J; bases unmatched to any gene: 8. The CDR3 DNA reads as TGTGCCAGCAGTCGAGCGGGAGGGCCGGGGGAGACCCAGTACTTC. The encoded protein is CASSRAGGPGETQYF.

V and J are TRBV27 and TRBJ2-7; the D gene is possibly TRBD1 (6 bases). The CDR3 has 12 amino acids. Germline CDR1 MNHEY, CDR2 SMNVEV (reference sequence). The V and J ends lost 6 bases and 6 bases respectively, with 12 bases between them. CDR3 DNA: TGTGCCAGCAGCTACCAAGGGGGCGAGCAGTACTTC. This gives the protein CASSYQGGEQYF.

This chain connects TRBV7-3 to TRBJ1-1, with D possibly matching TRBD1 (5 bases). The CDR3 sequence is 13 residues long. Trimming pared 5 bases from V and 1 base from J, leaving 8 bases between. CDR1 is SGHTA, CDR2 FQGTGA, per germline. The CDR3 DNA reads as TGTGCCAGCAGCCCCCAGGGGAACACTGAAGCTTTCTTT. Translating it yields CASSPQGNTEAFF.

CDR3 amino acids: CASSPAQPNTGELFF. CDR3 sequence (DNA): TGTGCCAGCTCACCTGCGCAGCCGAACACCGGGGAGCTGTTTTTT. The chain links TRBV18 to TRBJ2-2; no firm D call. V lost 3 bases and J lost 0, with 8 bases in between. From germline, CDR1 is KGHSH and CDR2 LQKENI. CDR3 size: 15 residues. The variable domain in full, completed from reference TRBV18 and TRBJ2-2, reads NAGVMQNPRHLVRRRGQEARLRCSPMKGHSHVYWYRQLPEEGLKFMVYLQKENIIDESGMPKERFSAEFPKEGPSILRIQQVVRGDSAAYFCASSPAQPNTGELFFGEGSRLTVL.

The rearrangement uses TRBV28 and TRBJ1-3; D might be TRBD1 (5 bases). With 5 bases removed from V and 4 bases from J, the gap between germline ends came to 21 bases. Germline CDR1 MDHEN, CDR2 SYDVKM. The CDR3 has 17 amino acids. Written as DNA, the CDR3 is TGTGCCAGCAGTCCTAGCTTGGGACCTGGCGCGGGAAACACCATATATTTT. Its translation is CASSPSLGPGAGNTIYF.

This chain connects TRBV29-1 to TRBJ2-7; unclear D gene. This CDR3 is 11 amino acids long. The V end was cut by 7 bases, the J end by 3 bases, with 10 bases between. Germline loops: CDR1 SQVTM, CDR2 ANQGSEA. The CDR3 is CSAHANYEQYF. The CDR3 DNA sequence: TGCAGCGCCCATGCGAACTACGAGCAGTACTTC.

The V call is TRBV6-1, the J call TRBJ2-7; no firm D call. CDR1 is MNHNS and CDR2 is SASEGT in the germline V gene. This CDR3 has 11 residues. Trimming shortened V by 6 bases and J by 2 bases, and 5 bases separated the two germline ends. The chain's CDR3 is CASRSPYEQYF. Here the CDR3 DNA reads TGTGCCAGCAGAAGCCCCTACGAGCAGTACTTC.

This clone has just one count. This chain joins TRBV4-3 and TRBJ2-1; possibly TRBD2 for D (6 bases). V lost 0 bases and J lost 3, with 12 bases in between. This CDR3 region has 16 residues. Per germline, CDR1 LGHNA and CDR2 YSLEER. Here the CDR3 reads CASSQDLASDYNEQFF. CDR3 nucleotides: TGCGCCAGCAGCCAAGATCTTGCTAGCGACTACAATGAGCAGTTCTTC.